This passage covers 7 T cell receptor beta chains from one sample sequenced in a study of CD8+CD57+ T cells in acquired aplastic anemia. Genomic DNA provided the template from which TCR beta VDJ and CDR3 profiles were obtained. Each CDR3 protein gets one entry after TCRdb re-called the reads with MiXCR. The table lists some 150,000 distinct CDR3 sequences, 71% of them singletons, with 40% to 60% in the top ten. Sequenced patients had shown CD8+CD57+ cell expansion by flow cytometry. The sample consisted of sorted CD4+, CD8+, or CD8+CD57+ T cells (not recorded which) from PBMCs. These receptors came from a human donor with aplastic anemia.

This clonotype was detected ten times or more. The chain combines TRBV5-6 with TRBJ2-2, with 7 bases fitting TRBD1. In germline, CDR1 is SGHDT, CDR2 YYEEEE. The CDR3 length is 16 residues. Germline trimming cut 0 bases from V and 6 bases from J; bases unmatched to any gene: 8. The CDR3 nucleotides are TGTGCCAGCAGCTTGGCCGGGACAGAGTTCTCCGGGGAGCTGTTTTTT. Translation gives CASSLAGTEFSGELFF.

This clonotype occurred many times. The chain uses TRBV20-1 and TRBJ2-1; possibly TRBD2 for D (5 bases). The germline CDR1 and CDR2 sequences are DFQATT and SNEGSKA (reference sequence). The CDR3 covers 14 residues. V lost 0 bases and J lost 10, with 16 bases in between. CDR3 protein: CSAREGREGEEQFF. CDR3 in DNA: TGCAGTGCTAGAGAGGGTAGAGAGGGCGAGGAGCAGTTCTTC.

In regard to this clonotype: Germline is not matched at one junction end, which may reflect a read error. This chain uses TRBV20-1 with TRBJ2-7, with TRBD2 identical over 8 bases. There are 15 residues in the CDR3. Germline V gives CDR1 DFQATT, CDR2 SNEGSKA (reference sequence). The CDR3 protein is CSARDFSGISYEQYF. CDR3 DNA sequence: TGCAGTGCTAGAGATTTTAGCGGGATTTCCTACGAGCAGTACTTT.

Note on this clonotype: At one end, the junction sequence differs from germline, possibly due to a read error. This rearrangement joins TRBV10-3 to TRBJ2-3, with TRBD2 matching over 8 bases. The CDR3 totals 18 residues. The V gene's germline CDR1 is ENHRY and CDR2 SYGVKD. CDR3 amino acids: CAISESPTSGVSTDTRYF. CDR3 in DNA: TGTGCCATCAGTGAGTCTCCAACTAGCGGAGTTTCCACAGATACGCGGTATTTT.

The chain is built from TRBV25-1 and TRBJ2-7; 10 bases line up with TRBD2. The V gene's germline CDR1 is MGHDK and CDR2 SYGVNS. V shed 8 bases, J shed 4 bases, and the junction held 5 bases outside the gene matches. The length of the CDR3 is 13 residues. The CDR3 loop is CASRMGLAYEQYF. The DNA of the CDR3 is TGTGCCAGCCGAATGGGACTAGCGTACGAGCAGTACTTC.

The chain is built from TRBV4-1 and TRBJ2-2, with 8 bases lining up with TRBD2. This CDR3 is built from 19 residues. Trimming at V came to 3 bases and at J to 3 bases, leaving 15 bases not matched to a gene. The germline CDR1 and CDR2 sequences are MGHRA and YSYEKL. CDR3 coding DNA: TGCGCCAGCAGCCACGGCCCTAACCCCCCGGGACTAGACACCGGGGAGCTGTTTTTT. Amino acid sequence: CASSHGPNPPGLDTGELFF.

The chain recombines TRBV10-2 with TRBJ1-2; D is unclear. The V and J ends lost 6 bases and 6 bases respectively, with 11 bases between them. Germline V gives CDR1 WSHSY, CDR2 SAAADI. There are 12 residues in the CDR3. The CDR3 spells CASSPETDGYTF. The CDR3 DNA is TGCGCCAGCAGCCCGGAAACAGATGGCTACACCTTC.